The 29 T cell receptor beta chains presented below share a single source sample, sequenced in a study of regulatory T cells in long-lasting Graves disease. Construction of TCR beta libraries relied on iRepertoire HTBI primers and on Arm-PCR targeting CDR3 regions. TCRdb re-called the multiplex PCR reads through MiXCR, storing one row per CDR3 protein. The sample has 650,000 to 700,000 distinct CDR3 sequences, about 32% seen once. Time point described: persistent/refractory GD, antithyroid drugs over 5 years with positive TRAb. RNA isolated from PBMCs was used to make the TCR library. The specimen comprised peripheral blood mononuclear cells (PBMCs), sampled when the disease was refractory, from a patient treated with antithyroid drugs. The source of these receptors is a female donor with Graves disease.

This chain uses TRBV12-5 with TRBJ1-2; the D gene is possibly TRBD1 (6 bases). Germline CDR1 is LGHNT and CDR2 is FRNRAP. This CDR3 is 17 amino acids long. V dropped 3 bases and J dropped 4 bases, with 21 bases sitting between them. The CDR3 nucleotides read TGTGCTAGTGGTTTAGACCGACAGGAGGATGAGCTCTATGGCTACACCTTC. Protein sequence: CASGLDRQEDELYGYTF.

CDR3 in DNA: TGTGCCTGGAGTCCGACTAGCGGATACGAGCAGTACTTC. Translating gives CAWSPTSGYEQYF. The chain is built from TRBV30 and TRBJ2-7; 9 bases align to TRBD2. Germline V gene data show CDR1 as GTSNPN and CDR2 as SVGIG (reference sequence). Trimming took 2 bases from V and 4 from J; bases not matched to a gene: 3. The CDR3 length is 13 residues.

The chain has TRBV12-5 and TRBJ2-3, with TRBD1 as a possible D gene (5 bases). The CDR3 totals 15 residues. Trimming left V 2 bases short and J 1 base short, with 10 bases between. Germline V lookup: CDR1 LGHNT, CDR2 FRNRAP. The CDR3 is CASGLWQGGTDTQYF. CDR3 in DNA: TGTGCTAGTGGTTTGTGGCAGGGCGGCACAGATACGCAGTATTTT.

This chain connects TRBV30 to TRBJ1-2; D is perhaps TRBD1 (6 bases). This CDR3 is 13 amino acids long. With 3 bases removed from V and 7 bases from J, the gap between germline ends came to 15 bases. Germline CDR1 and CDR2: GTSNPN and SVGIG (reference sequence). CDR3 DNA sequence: TGTGCCTGGAGCGTCGACAGGAGGTTTGGCTACACCTTC. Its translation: CAWSVDRRFGYTF.

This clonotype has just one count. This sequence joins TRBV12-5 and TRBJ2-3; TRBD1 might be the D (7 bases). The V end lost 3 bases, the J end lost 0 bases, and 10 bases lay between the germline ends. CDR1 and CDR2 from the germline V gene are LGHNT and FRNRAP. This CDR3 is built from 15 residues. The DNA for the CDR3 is TGTGCTAGTGGTTTACAGGGGACTAGCACAGATACGCAGTATTTT. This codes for CASGLQGTSTDTQYF.

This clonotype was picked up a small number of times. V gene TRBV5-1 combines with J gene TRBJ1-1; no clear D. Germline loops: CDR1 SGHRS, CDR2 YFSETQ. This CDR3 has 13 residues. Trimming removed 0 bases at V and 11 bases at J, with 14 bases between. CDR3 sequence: CASSLALAYKAFF. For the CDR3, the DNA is TGCGCCAGCAGCTTGGCCCTGGCCTACAAGGCTTTCTTT.

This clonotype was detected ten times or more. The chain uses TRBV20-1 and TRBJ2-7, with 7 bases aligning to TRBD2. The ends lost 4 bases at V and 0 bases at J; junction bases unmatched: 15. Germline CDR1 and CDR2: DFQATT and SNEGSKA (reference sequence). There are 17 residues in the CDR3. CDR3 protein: CSATPPGAGYPSYEQYF. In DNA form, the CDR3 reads TGCAGTGCTACCCCCCCCGGAGCGGGGTACCCCTCCTACGAGCAGTACTTC.

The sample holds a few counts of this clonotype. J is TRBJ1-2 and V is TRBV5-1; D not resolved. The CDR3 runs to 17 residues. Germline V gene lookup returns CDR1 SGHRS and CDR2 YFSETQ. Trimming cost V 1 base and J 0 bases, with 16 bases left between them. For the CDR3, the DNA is TGCGCCAGCAGCTTGTGGGCCTTAGGCGACTCTAACTATGGCTACACCTTC. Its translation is CASSLWALGDSNYGYTF.

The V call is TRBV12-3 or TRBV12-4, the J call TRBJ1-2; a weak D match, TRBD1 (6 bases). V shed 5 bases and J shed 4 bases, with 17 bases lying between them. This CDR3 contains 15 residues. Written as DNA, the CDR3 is TGTGCCAGCAGTGTTAAACCGGGACAAAGCTATGGCTACACCTTC. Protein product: CASSVKPGQSYGYTF.

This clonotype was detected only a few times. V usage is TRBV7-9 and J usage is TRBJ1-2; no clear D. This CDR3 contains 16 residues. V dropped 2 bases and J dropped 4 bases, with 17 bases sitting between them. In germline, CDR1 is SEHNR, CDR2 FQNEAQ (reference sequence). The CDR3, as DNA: TGTGCCAGCAGCTTACACCCATTGGCAGAAGTCTATGGCTACACCTTC. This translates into CASSLHPLAEVYGYTF.

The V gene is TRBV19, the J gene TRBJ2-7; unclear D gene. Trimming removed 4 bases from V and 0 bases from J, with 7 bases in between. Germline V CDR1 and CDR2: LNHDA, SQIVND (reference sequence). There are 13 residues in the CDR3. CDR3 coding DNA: TGTGCCAGTAGTAGCGACATCTCCTACGAGCAGTACTTC. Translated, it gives CASSSDISYEQYF.

CDR3 region: CASSPVSAYQPQHF. CDR3 sequence (DNA): TGTGCCAGCAGCCCCGTTTCGGCGTATCAGCCCCAGCATTTT. The chain links TRBV6-1 to TRBJ1-5; D gene ambiguous. The germline V and J ends were trimmed by 6 bases and 5 bases, with 14 bases remaining between them. Per germline, CDR1 MNHNS and CDR2 SASEGT. The CDR3 contains 14 residues.

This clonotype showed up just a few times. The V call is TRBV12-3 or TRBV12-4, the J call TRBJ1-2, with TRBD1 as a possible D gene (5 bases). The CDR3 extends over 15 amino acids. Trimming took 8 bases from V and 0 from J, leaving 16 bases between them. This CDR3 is CASLPQAGANYGYTF. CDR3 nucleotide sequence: TGTGCCAGCCTCCCCCAAGCGGGGGCTAACTATGGCTACACCTTC.

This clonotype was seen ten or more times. DNA of the CDR3: TGTGCCAGCAGCCACAGGGGGACCTACGAGCAGTACTTC. Its translation is CASSHRGTYEQYF. J is TRBJ2-7 and V is TRBV11-3; TRBD1 aligns across 8 bases. V dropped 5 bases and J dropped 2; count of bases not matched to a gene: 2. The CDR3 extends over 13 amino acids. CDR1 and CDR2 (germline): SGHNT, YENEEA.

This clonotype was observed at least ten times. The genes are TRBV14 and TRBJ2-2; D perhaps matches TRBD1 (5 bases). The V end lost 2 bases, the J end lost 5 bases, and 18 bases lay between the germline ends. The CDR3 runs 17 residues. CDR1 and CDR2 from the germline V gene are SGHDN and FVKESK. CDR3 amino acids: CASSQSRGPSSTGELFF. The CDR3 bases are TGTGCCAGCAGCCAATCAAGGGGCCCCTCGTCGACCGGGGAGCTGTTTTTT.

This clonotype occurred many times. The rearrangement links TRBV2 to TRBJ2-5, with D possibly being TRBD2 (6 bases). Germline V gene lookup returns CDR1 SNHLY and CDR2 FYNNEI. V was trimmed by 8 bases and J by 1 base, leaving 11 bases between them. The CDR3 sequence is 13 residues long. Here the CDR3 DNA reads TGTGCCAGCGAACTAGCAGGCCAAGAGACCCAGTACTTC. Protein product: CASELAGQETQYF.

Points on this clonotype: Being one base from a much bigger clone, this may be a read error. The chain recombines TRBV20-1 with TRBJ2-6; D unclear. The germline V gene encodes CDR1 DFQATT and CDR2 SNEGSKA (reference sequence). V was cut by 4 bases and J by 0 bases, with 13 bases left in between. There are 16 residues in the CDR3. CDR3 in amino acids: CSAKGSTFSGANVLTF. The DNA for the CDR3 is TGCAGTGCTAAGGGAAGTACATTCTCTGGGGCCAACGTCCTGACTTTC.

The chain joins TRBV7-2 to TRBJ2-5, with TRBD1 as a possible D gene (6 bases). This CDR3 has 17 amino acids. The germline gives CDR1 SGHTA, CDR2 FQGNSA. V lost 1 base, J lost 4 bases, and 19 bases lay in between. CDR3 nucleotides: TGTGCCAGCAGCTTAGATGATTACAGGGCCTTACTAGAGACCCAGTACTTC. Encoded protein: CASSLDDYRALLETQYF.

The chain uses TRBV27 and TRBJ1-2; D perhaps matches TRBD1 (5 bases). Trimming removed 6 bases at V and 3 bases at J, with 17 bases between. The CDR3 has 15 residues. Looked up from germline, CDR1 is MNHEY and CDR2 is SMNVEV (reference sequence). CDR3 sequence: CASRGAPGVDYGYTF. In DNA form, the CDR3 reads TGTGCCAGCAGGGGAGCCCCGGGGGTCGACTATGGCTACACCTTC.

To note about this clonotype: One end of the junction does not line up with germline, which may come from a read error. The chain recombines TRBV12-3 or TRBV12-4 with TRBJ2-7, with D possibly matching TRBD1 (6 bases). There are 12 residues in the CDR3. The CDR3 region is CASTRRGDERYF. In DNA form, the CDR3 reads TGCGCCAGCACGCGCAGGGGTGACGAGCGGTACTTC.

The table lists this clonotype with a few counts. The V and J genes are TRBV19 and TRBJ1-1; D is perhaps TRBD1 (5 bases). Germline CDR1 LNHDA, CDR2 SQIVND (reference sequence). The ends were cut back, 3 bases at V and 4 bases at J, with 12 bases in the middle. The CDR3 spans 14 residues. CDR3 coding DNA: TGTGCCAGTAGTATGGCAGGGTATGGCACTGAAGCTTTCTTT. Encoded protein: CASSMAGYGTEAFF.

DNA of the CDR3: TGTGCCAGTAGTATAGTGGGGACGCCGTCGCAGCCCCAGCATTTT. It codes for CASSIVGTPSQPQHF. This chain uses TRBV19 with TRBJ1-5; TRBD1 might be the D (5 bases). The CDR3 totals 15 residues. V lost 1 base, J lost 7 bases, and 14 bases lay in between. Germline CDR1 reads LNHDA; CDR2 reads SQIVND (reference sequence).

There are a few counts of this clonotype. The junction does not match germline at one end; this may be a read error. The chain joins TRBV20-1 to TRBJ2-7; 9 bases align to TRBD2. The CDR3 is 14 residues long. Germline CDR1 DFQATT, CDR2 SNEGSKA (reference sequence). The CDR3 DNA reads TGCAGTGCTAGGCTAGCGGGAATATCCTCCGAGCAGTACTTC. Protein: CSARLAGISSEQYF.

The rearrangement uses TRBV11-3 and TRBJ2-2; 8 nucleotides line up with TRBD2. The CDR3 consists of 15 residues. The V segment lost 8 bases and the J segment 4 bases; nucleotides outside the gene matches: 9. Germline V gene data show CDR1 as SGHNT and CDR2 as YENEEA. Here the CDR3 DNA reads TGTGCCAGCGGGGAGCGGGAGTTGGGCACCGGGGAGCTGTTTTTT. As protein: CASGERELGTGELFF.

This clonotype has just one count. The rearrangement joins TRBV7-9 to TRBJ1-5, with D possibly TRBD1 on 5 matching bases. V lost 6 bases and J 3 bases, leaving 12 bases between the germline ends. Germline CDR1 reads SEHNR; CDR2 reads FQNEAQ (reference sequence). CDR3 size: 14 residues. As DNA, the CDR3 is TGTGCCAGCAGGCGGGAAGGGGTCAATCAGCCCCAGCATTTT. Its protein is CASRREGVNQPQHF.

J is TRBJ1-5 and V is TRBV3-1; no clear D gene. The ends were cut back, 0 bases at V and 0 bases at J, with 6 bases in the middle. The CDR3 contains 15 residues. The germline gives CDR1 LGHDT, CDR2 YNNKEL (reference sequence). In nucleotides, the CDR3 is TGTGCCAGCAGCCAAGATAAATTTAGCAATCAGCCCCAGCATTTT. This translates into CASSQDKFSNQPQHF.

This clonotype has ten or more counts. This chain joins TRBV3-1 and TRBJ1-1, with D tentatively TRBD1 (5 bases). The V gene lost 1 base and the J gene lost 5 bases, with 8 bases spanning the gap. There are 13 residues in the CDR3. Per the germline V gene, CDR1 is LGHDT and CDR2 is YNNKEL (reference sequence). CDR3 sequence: CASSQGGRTEAFF. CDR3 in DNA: TGTGCCAGCAGCCAAGGGGGGAGGACTGAAGCTTTCTTT.

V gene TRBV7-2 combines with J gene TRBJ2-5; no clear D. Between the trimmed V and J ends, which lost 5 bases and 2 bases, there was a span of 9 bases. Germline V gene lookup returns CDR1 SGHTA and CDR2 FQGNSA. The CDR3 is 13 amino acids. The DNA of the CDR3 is TGTGCCAGCAGCAATCGAAGGCAAGAGACCCAGTACTTC. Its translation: CASSNRRQETQYF. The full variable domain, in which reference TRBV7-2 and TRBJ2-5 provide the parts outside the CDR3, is GAGVSQSPSNKVTEKGKDVELRCDPISGHTALYWYRQSLGQGLEFLIYFQGNSAPDKSGLPSDRFSAERTGGSVSTLTIQRTQQEDSAVYLCASSNRRQETQYFGPGTRLLVL.

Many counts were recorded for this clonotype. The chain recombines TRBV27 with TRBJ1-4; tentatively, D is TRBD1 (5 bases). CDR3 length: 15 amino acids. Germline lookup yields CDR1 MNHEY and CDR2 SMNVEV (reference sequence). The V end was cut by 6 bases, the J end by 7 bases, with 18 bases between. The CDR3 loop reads CASSQMAWGGEKLFF. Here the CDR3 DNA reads TGTGCCAGCAGCCAGATGGCCTGGGGGGGTGAAAAACTGTTTTTT.